These 31 T cell receptor beta chains share one sample of origin, sequenced in a study of CD8+ T cells in alopecia areata. Extraction of RNA preceded its reverse transcription into cDNA, which served as the sequencing template. The table came from immunoSEQ multiplex PCR; TCRdb's copy has only in-frame clones and leaves some out. Here the sample spans 150,000 or so clones, roughly 50% being singletons. Sequenced input: CD4+ T cells sorted from blood. The receptor source for this set is a human donor with alopecia areata.

This chain links TRBV30 with TRBJ1-1; possibly TRBD1 for D (6 bases). Germline-derived CDR1 and CDR2 are GTSNPN and SVGIG (reference sequence). The CDR3 length is 13 residues. V lost 5 bases and J lost 1, with 11 bases in between. This CDR3 reads CAWSTQGNTEAFF. CDR3 DNA: TGTGCCTGGTCTACACAGGGGAACACTGAAGCTTTCTTT.

The chain combines TRBV29-1 with TRBJ1-3; no reliable D call. The CDR3 runs 13 residues. V lost 4 bases and J lost 1, with 8 bases in between. Germline assignment: CDR1 SQVTM and CDR2 ANQGSEA. As DNA, the CDR3 is TGCAGCGTTGCTGGGCCATCTGGAAACACCATATATTTT. Amino acids: CSVAGPSGNTIYF.

This clone was recorded only once. The chain is built from TRBV2 and TRBJ2-7; D might be TRBD2 (7 bases). The germline V gene encodes CDR1 SNHLY and CDR2 FYNNEI. This CDR3 comprises 13 residues. Trimming took 3 bases from V and 11 from J, leaving 17 bases between them. The CDR3 DNA reads TGTGCCAGCAGTGACGGGGGGCCTCTGACGGAGTACTTC. Translating gives CASSDGGPLTEYF.

The CDR3 nucleotides read TGTGCCTGGAGTGCTGGGACTAGCGGGGTTAGCTCCTACAATGAGCAGTTCTTC. Its translation: CAWSAGTSGVSSYNEQFF. The chain links TRBV30 to TRBJ2-1; 13 bases are a match to TRBD2. CDR1 and CDR2 (germline): GTSNPN, SVGIG (reference sequence). V lost 1 base, J lost 0 bases, and 6 bases stayed unmatched. The CDR3 is 18 amino acids.

The V and J genes are TRBV29-1 and TRBJ1-4; D gene unclear. The germline V gene encodes CDR1 SQVTM and CDR2 ANQGSEA. This CDR3 is 11 amino acids long. V was trimmed by 4 bases and J by 8 bases, leaving 8 bases between them. CDR3 DNA: TGCAGCGTTGTAGTTGGGGAAAAACTGTTTTTT. Translation: CSVVVGEKLFF.

This clone was counted a few times. Additional DNA sequences in this sample encode the identical CDR3. The V gene is TRBV2, the J gene TRBJ1-1; TRBD1 agrees at 8 bases. Unmatched junction bases numbered 3, after V lost 6 bases and J lost 3 bases. Germline assignment: CDR1 SNHLY and CDR2 FYNNEI. The length of the CDR3 is 13 residues. This CDR3 is CASSGQGYTEAFF. CDR3 nucleotide sequence: TGTGCCAGCAGCGGACAGGGATACACTGAAGCTTTCTTT. The full variable domain, rest sourced from reference TRBV2 and TRBJ1-1, is EPEVTQTPSHQVTQMGQEVILRCVPISNHLYFYWYRQILGQKVEFLVSFYNNEISEKSEIFDDQFSVERPDGSNFTLKIRSTKLEDSAMYFCASSGQGYTEAFFGQGTRLTVV.

This chain links TRBV15 with TRBJ2-1; D not resolved. Germline V gene sequence: CDR1 LNHNV, CDR2 YYDKDF (reference sequence). This CDR3 spans 12 amino acids. V lost 4 bases and J 10 bases, leaving 11 bases between the germline ends. The DNA of the CDR3 is TGTGCCACCAGCATCAAATTCCGGGAGCAGTTCTTC. Translating it yields CATSIKFREQFF.

V gene TRBV4-1 combines with J gene TRBJ2-5; D unresolved. This CDR3 has 11 residues. CDR1 MGHRA and CDR2 YSYEKL come from the germline V gene. The V and J ends lost 6 bases and 5 bases respectively, with 7 bases between them. The CDR3, as DNA: TGCGCCAGCAGTATCGCGGAGACCCAGTACTTC. Translating it yields CASSIAETQYF.

Only a few counts were recorded for this clone. The chain combines TRBV7-3 with TRBJ2-7; D perhaps matches TRBD2 (6 bases). V was pared by 2 bases and J by 1 base, with 12 bases between. Germline CDR1 reads SGHTA; CDR2 reads FQGTGA. CDR3 length equals 15 residues. The CDR3: CASSLRGGLSYEQYF. The CDR3 coding sequence is TGTGCCAGCAGCTTACGGGGAGGACTTTCCTACGAGCAGTACTTC. The full variable domain, completed using reference TRBV7-3 and TRBJ2-7, is GAGVSQTPSNKVTEKGKYVELRCDPISGHTALYWYRQSLGQGPEFLIYFQGTGAADDSGLPNDRFFAVRPEGSVSTLKIQRTERGDSAVYLCASSLRGGLSYEQYFGPGTRLTVT.

There are a few counts of this clone. The V call is TRBV5-1, the J call TRBJ2-4; D gene ambiguous. This CDR3 spans 13 amino acids. V dropped 1 base and J dropped 8 bases, with 10 bases sitting between them. The germline CDR1 and CDR2 sequences are SGHRS and YFSETQ. The CDR3 DNA follows: TGCGCCAGCAGCTTGCCCGAAGGAGACATTCAGTACTTC. This gives the protein CASSLPEGDIQYF.

The chain recombines TRBV7-9 with TRBJ2-5; D not resolved. The length of the CDR3 is 12 residues. Trimming stripped 6 bases from V and 9 bases from J, with 14 bases between. In germline, CDR1 is SEHNR, CDR2 FQNEAQ (reference sequence). The CDR3 is CASSPRMLAQYF. The CDR3 nucleotides read TGTGCCAGCAGTCCGAGGATGCTGGCCCAGTACTTC.

The chain is built from TRBV4-2 and TRBJ1-1; D is unresolved. CDR1 and CDR2 (germline): LGHNA, YNFKEQ. The CDR3 runs 14 residues. V was pared by 3 bases and J by 0 bases, with 8 bases between. CDR3 loop: CASSQATLNTEAFF. The CDR3 DNA reads as TGTGCCAGCAGCCAGGCCACCTTGAACACTGAAGCTTTCTTT.

The rearrangement uses TRBV29-1 and TRBJ2-5; D not resolved. TRBJ2-7 explains the end of the DNA better; the J call may be wrong. This CDR3 contains 12 residues. Germline V gene data show CDR1 as SQVTM and CDR2 as ANQGSEA. As DNA, the CDR3 is TGCAGCGTTGGACATTTCTCCTACGAGCAGTACTTC. Translated: CSVGHFSYEQYF.

The rearrangement joins TRBV28 to TRBJ2-7, with TRBD1 as a possible D gene (5 bases). Germline-derived CDR1 and CDR2 are MDHEN and SYDVKM. This CDR3 is 13 amino acids long. V gave up 8 bases and J gave up 2 bases, with 13 bases separating them. The CDR3 coding sequence is TGTGCCAGCCGCTGGCAGGGCACCTACGAGCAGTACTTC. Its protein is CASRWQGTYEQYF.

This chain links TRBV4-1 with TRBJ2-3; 7 nucleotides align to TRBD2. Trimming cost V 0 bases and J 4 bases; bases outside gene matches: 13. The CDR3 runs to 18 residues. CDR1 and CDR2 from the germline V gene are MGHRA and YSYEKL. The CDR3 loop is CASSQEAQWRERSDTQYF. Written as DNA, the CDR3 is TGCGCCAGCAGCCAAGAGGCCCAGTGGCGGGAGCGGTCAGATACGCAGTATTTT.

This clone has just a few counts. The V call is TRBV7-9, the J call TRBJ2-1, with TRBD2 as a possible D gene (6 bases). The V and J ends lost 2 bases and 4 bases respectively, with 15 bases between them. This CDR3 is 16 amino acids long. Germline V gene data show CDR1 as SEHNR and CDR2 as FQNEAQ (reference sequence). The CDR3 bases are TGTGCCAGCAGCTTACGGGACTCTATAGTTTACAATGAGCAGTTCTTC. It specifies CASSLRDSIVYNEQFF.

The J gene is TRBJ2-1, the V gene TRBV7-6; maybe TRBD2 (6 bases). Trimming left V 5 bases short and J 6 bases short, with 17 bases between. The CDR3 has 15 residues. Germline V gives CDR1 SGHVS, CDR2 FNYEAQ. CDR3 protein: CASSPVLAPGNEQFF. CDR3 DNA sequence: TGTGCCAGCAGCCCCGTACTAGCTCCTGGCAATGAGCAGTTCTTC.

This clone has just a few counts. The rearrangement joins TRBV5-1 to TRBJ2-7; TRBD1 matches at 9 bases. The germline V gene encodes CDR1 SGHRS and CDR2 YFSETQ. The V gene end was trimmed by 3 bases and the J gene end by 6 bases; junction bases not matched to a gene: 10. This CDR3 is 15 amino acids long. DNA of the CDR3: TGCGCCAGCAGCTGGTTTCCACAGGGGGCAGGCGAGCAGTACTTC. Protein sequence: CASSWFPQGAGEQYF.

V is TRBV7-9 and J is TRBJ2-7; 7 bases align to TRBD1. V lost 4 bases, J lost 2 bases, and 2 bases stayed unmatched. The V gene's germline CDR1 is SEHNR and CDR2 FQNEAQ (reference sequence). The CDR3 spans 13 residues. In DNA form, the CDR3 reads TGTGCCAGCAGCTGGGACAGAACCTACGAGCAGTACTTC. Its translation is CASSWDRTYEQYF.

CDR3 residues: CSVEGPSYEQYF. The CDR3 nucleotides are TGCAGCGTTGAGGGACCCTCCTACGAGCAGTACTTC. The rearrangement joins TRBV29-1 to TRBJ2-7; the D gene could be TRBD1 or TRBD2 (5 bases each). Trimming pared 3 bases from V and 0 bases from J, leaving 6 bases between. Germline V gene sequence: CDR1 SQVTM, CDR2 ANQGSEA. This CDR3 is 12 amino acids long.

The chain links TRBV5-1 to TRBJ2-2; D is possibly TRBD1 (6 bases). V dropped 0 bases and J dropped 3 bases, with 9 bases sitting between them. CDR3 length: 15 amino acids. Germline V CDR1 and CDR2: SGHRS, YFSETQ. The CDR3 region has the DNA TGCGCCAGCAGCTTGGACAGGGTTGACACCGGGGAGCTGTTTTTT. Translation: CASSLDRVDTGELFF.

This clone was counted a few times. The chain is built from TRBV10-3 and TRBJ2-5; either TRBD1 or TRBD2 may supply D (6 bases each). Looked up from germline, CDR1 is ENHRY and CDR2 is SYGVKD. The V and J ends lost 8 bases and 2 bases respectively, with 12 bases between them. CDR3 size: 13 residues. The CDR3 is CAIGTGTQETQYF. The CDR3 region has the DNA TGTGCCATCGGTACAGGGACTCAAGAGACCCAGTACTTC.

The chain has TRBV5-1 and TRBJ2-7; 7 positions match TRBD1. CDR3 size: 15 residues. J gave up 3 bases and V 1 base, and 7 bases lay outside the gene matches. The germline CDR1 and CDR2 sequences are SGHRS and YFSETQ. The CDR3 reads CASSLYTGELYEQYF. The DNA for the CDR3 is TGCGCCAGCAGCTTGTATACAGGGGAACTCTACGAGCAGTACTTC.

V gene TRBV27 combines with J gene TRBJ2-3; D not certain. Germline V lookup: CDR1 MNHEY, CDR2 SMNVEV (reference sequence). The CDR3 is 13 amino acids. V shed 5 bases and J shed 0 bases, with 6 bases lying between them. The CDR3 DNA is TGTGCCAGCAGTACCCATAGCACAGATACGCAGTATTTT. Its translation is CASSTHSTDTQYF.

The chain has TRBV7-9 and TRBJ1-1; D is ambiguous. From germline, CDR1 is SEHNR and CDR2 FQNEAQ (reference sequence). The germline V and J ends were trimmed by 5 bases and 0 bases, with 16 bases remaining between them. The CDR3 loop spans 16 amino acids. CDR3 region: CASSPLIRSLNTEAFF. DNA for the CDR3: TGTGCCAGCAGCCCTCTGATTCGGTCGTTGAACACTGAAGCTTTCTTT.

The chain links TRBV25-1 to TRBJ2-5, with D hard to call. The germline V and J ends were trimmed by 4 bases and 5 bases, with 8 bases remaining between them. CDR1 is MGHDK, CDR2 SYGVNS, per germline. The CDR3 loop spans 12 amino acids. CDR3 DNA: TGTGCCAGCAGTGGGTCCACGGAGACCCAGTACTTC. This codes for CASSGSTETQYF. Supplemented by reference TRBV25-1 and TRBJ2-5, the full variable domain reads EADIYQTPRYLVIGTGKKITLECSQTMGHDKMYWYQQDPGMELHLIHYSYGVNSTEKGDLSSESTVSRIRTEHFPLTLESARPSHTSQYLCASSGSTETQYFGPGTRLLVL.

There are a few counts of this clone. This sequence joins TRBV28 and TRBJ2-7; 7 bases are a match to TRBD1. The CDR3 extends over 13 amino acids. In germline, CDR1 is MDHEN, CDR2 SYDVKM. The V gene end was trimmed by 8 bases and the J gene end by 0 bases; junction bases not matched to a gene: 4. For the CDR3, the DNA is TGTGCCAGCTGGGACAGCAGCTCCTACGAGCAGTACTTC. This translates into CASWDSSSYEQYF.

The rearrangement uses TRBV11-2 and TRBJ2-1; tentative D call: TRBD1 (5 bases). Trimming left V 2 bases short and J 12 bases short, with 11 bases between. Germline values: CDR1 SGHAT, CDR2 FQNNGV. The length of the CDR3 is 12 residues. The CDR3 loop is CASSLNGQGQFF. DNA for the CDR3: TGTGCCAGCAGCTTAAACGGGCAGGGGCAGTTCTTC.

V and J are TRBV28 and TRBJ2-3, with 10 bases matching TRBD1. The length of the CDR3 is 15 residues. Trimming cost V 4 bases and J 4 bases; bases outside gene matches: 5. Germline V lookup: CDR1 MDHEN, CDR2 SYDVKM. Here the CDR3 DNA reads TGTGCCAGCAGTTCGGACAGGGGGGCCCCAGATACGCAGTATTTT. The encoded protein is CASSSDRGAPDTQYF. The whole variable domain, remainder taken from reference TRBV28 and TRBJ2-3, is DVKVTQSSRYLVKRTGEKVFLECVQDMDHENMFWYRQDPGLGLRLIYFSYDVKMKEKGDIPEGYSVSREKKERFSLILESASTNQTSMYLCASSSDRGAPDTQYFGPGTRLTVL.

The J gene is TRBJ1-2, the V gene TRBV4-1; unclear D gene. The length of the CDR3 is 14 residues. From germline, CDR1 is MGHRA and CDR2 YSYEKL. V shed 0 bases and J shed 4 bases, with 9 bases lying between them. For the CDR3, the DNA is TGCGCCAGCAGCCAAGACGTAGCAAGCTATGGCTACACCTTC. It specifies CASSQDVASYGYTF.

The chain carries TRBV5-1 and TRBJ2-7; 7 nucleotides line up with TRBD1. The CDR3 covers 14 residues. CDR1 is SGHRS, CDR2 YFSETQ, per germline. V was pared by 4 bases and J by 7 bases, with 11 bases of the junction left unmatched. The CDR3 spells CASSPLTGPGEQYF. The CDR3 region has the DNA TGCGCCAGCAGCCCCCTGACAGGGCCGGGGGAGCAGTACTTC.